This TCR beta chain was captured in a study of blood T cell repertoires in COVID-19. On the study more broadly: From T cells, B-cell-depleted T cells, or PBMCs came the material, which was cDNA or gDNA.

Per the authors' pipeline: It was from reference gene primer amplification that nucleated cell counts were estimated. Data came from immunoSEQ multiplex PCR; TCRdb stores just in-frame clones and leaves some out. V, J and clone size are taken as reported in that table, and D and trimming were inferred from the DNA itself. The sample carries about 150,000 clones, approximately 85% recorded once. Germline V lookup: CDR1 MNHNY, CDR2 SVGAGI (reference sequence). This CDR3 has 17 residues. Germline trimming cut 5 bases from V and 7 bases from J; bases unmatched to any gene: 11. The sample holds one count of this clone.

The chain carries TRBV6-6 and TRBJ2-1; 13 nucleotides match TRBD2. Material for sequencing was peripheral blood. The TCR sequence derives from a man older than 75 with COVID-19, enrolled during active disease. CDR3 nucleotide sequence: TGTGCCAGCAGTCCACATCTGACTAGCGGGGGGCGTAATGAGCAGTTCTTC. This translates into CASSPHLTSGGRNEQFF.